The clone carrying this T cell receptor beta chain has at least ten counts. Its antigen is still unknown. TCR beta CDR3 region amplification was performed from RNA transcripts. Primed by the HTBI set, a first-round RT-PCR was run on the TCR CDR3. TCRdb re-called the multiplex PCR reads through MiXCR, storing one row per CDR3 protein. Of about 590,000 distinct CDR3 sequences in the sample, 12% to 15% are singletons; the top ten hold 7.1%. Diagnoses used clinical symptoms, serum thyroxine and TRAb, thyroid ultrasound and orbital computed tomography. These data belong to a study of T cells in Graves' hyperthyroidism and ophthalmopathy. Findings and limits, study-wide: A model of 13 V-J pairs discriminated ophthalmopathy from stable hyperthyroidism. Model-based prediction identified ophthalmopathy a median approximately 6 months prior to its onset.

CDR1 is LNHDA and CDR2 is SQIVND in the germline V gene (reference sequence). CDR3 length: 13 amino acids. Trimming took off 4 bases at V and 4 bases at J, with 9 bases between the two ends. The sample comprised blood. The chain carries TRBV19 and TRBJ2-3; D gene ambiguous. The sequence was obtained from a woman aged 18-29 years with Graves' ophthalmopathy. In nucleotides, the CDR3 is TGTGCCAGTAGTACCGATCAGCCAGATACGCAGTATTTT. As protein: CASSTDQPDTQYF.